This TCR beta chain was retrieved from a study of post-analysis software for immune sequencing data. In the study overall: Relapsing-remitting, secondary progressive and progressive-relapsing multiple sclerosis courses were included. Findings and caveats of the study: Under the F measure, samples that were prepared in one batch clustered strongly together. Versus controls, multiple sclerosis patients showed significantly lower diversity (normalized Chao1).

Points on this clonotype: Its antigen is as yet unknown.

Presence of unique molecular identifiers characterized the TCR beta cDNA libraries. Between roughly 1 and 10 million T cells gave rise to hundreds of thousands of cDNA molecules. MiXCR, run by TCRdb on the PCR reads, gives a single entry per CDR3 protein. This sample carries about 500,000 distinct CDR3 sequences, under 55% of them seen once, and the ten largest clones take about 12%. The receptor's source is a girl aged 5-17 years with multiple sclerosis. Sample: blood.

In nucleotides, the CDR3 is TGCGCCAGCGAGGAGGGGATAGAGCAGTTCTTC. Encoded protein: CASEEGIEQFF. J is TRBJ2-1 and V is TRBV5-1; possibly TRBD2 for D (6 bases). CDR3 length: 11 amino acids. The germline gives CDR1 SGHRS, CDR2 YFSETQ. V lost 7 bases and J 10 bases, leaving 12 bases between the germline ends.